This T cell receptor beta chain was observed in a study of a mutant IDH1 vaccine in newly diagnosed glioma. Background on the study: Treated patients showed a male proportion of about 62%, a female proportion of around 40%, and a mean age of around 40 years.

The table lists this clone with a few counts. What it binds is not known. The CDR3 loop spans 17 amino acids. The germline CDR1 and CDR2 sequences are SNHLY and FYNNEI. V was pared by 2 bases and J by 1 base, with 15 bases between. The protocol was immunoSEQ multiplex PCR, while the TCRdb copy is restricted to in-frame clones and leaves out a portion. The sample has more than 40,000 clones, over 75% seen once. Noted time point: week 5, during vaccination. A single vaccine dose contained 300 ug of mutant IDH1 20-mer peptide, and topical imiquimod was used with it. Here the sequenced sample was PBMCs, taken from a glioma patient whose treatment included an IDH1 peptide vaccine. The TCR comes from a woman aged 40 to 49 with glioma. This chain links TRBV2 with TRBJ1-5; possible D gene TRBD1, 6 bases. The CDR3 DNA reads TGTGCCAGCAGTGAAAGGGGGGGGAGGGTCAGCAATCAGCCCCAGCATTTT. Its protein product is CASSERGGRVSNQPQHF.